The entry that follows covers one TCR beta chain sequence. Its antigen is unidentified. When ophthalmopathy did not progress within 18 months, Graves' hyperthyroidism was considered stable. Orbital computed tomography, thyroid ultrasound, serum thyroxine and TRAb, and clinical symptoms together informed the diagnoses. The data stem from a study of T cells in Graves' hyperthyroidism and ophthalmopathy. V lost 9 bases, J lost 2 bases, and 11 bases lay in between. Germline values: CDR1 ENHRY, CDR2 SYGVKD. CDR3 length equals 12 residues. There were TCR beta CDR3 regions amplified from RNA transcripts. First-round RT-PCR of the TCR CDR3 relied on the HTBI primer set. MiXCR, applied by TCRdb to the multiplex PCR reads, yields one record per CDR3 protein. The sample has a few hundred thousand distinct CDR3 sequences, 15% to 17% seen once; the top ten hold under 8%. Study results and limitations: Most clonotypes expanded in the thyroid (above 0.001) were also present in blood.

Sequenced input: blood. This TCR was sampled from a woman in her 30s with Graves' hyperthyroidism. This chain connects TRBV10-3 to TRBJ2-7; a weak D match, TRBD1 (6 bases). DNA of the CDR3: TGTGCCATGGGGGCAGGGCCCTACGAGCAGTACTTC. Its translation is CAMGAGPYEQYF.